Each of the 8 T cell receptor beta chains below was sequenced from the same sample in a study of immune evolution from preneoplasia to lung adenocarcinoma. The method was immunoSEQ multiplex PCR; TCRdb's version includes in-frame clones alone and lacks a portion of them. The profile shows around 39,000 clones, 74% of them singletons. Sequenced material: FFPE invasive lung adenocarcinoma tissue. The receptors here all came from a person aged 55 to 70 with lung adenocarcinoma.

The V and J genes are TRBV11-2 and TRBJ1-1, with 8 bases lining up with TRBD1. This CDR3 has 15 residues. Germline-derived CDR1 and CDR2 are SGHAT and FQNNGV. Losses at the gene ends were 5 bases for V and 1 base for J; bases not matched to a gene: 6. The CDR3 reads CASSPGTGGNTEAFF. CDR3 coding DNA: TGTGCCAGCAGCCCCGGGACAGGAGGGAACACTGAAGCTTTCTTT.

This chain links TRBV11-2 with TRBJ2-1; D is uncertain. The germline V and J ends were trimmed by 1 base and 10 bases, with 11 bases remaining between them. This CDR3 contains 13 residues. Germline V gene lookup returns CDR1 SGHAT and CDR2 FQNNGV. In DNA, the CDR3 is TGTGCCAGCAGCTTAGGGCTCGAGTACGAGCAGTTCTTC. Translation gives CASSLGLEYEQFF.

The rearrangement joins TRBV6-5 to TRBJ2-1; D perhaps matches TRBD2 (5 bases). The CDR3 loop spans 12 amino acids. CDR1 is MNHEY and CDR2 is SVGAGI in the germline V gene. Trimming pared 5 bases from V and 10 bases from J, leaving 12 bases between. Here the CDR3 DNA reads TGTGCCAGCAGTCCCCGAGGCGGGGAGCAGTTCTTC. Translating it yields CASSPRGGEQFF.

CDR3 in amino acids: CASSIRTGSTGELFF. The DNA for the CDR3 is TGTGCCAGTAGTATCCGGACAGGAAGCACCGGGGAGCTGTTTTTT. The chain is built from TRBV19 and TRBJ2-2, with 7 nucleotides matching TRBD1. Germline CDR1 reads LNHDA; CDR2 reads SQIVND (reference sequence). The CDR3 sequence is 15 residues long. Trimming took 3 bases from V and 4 from J; bases not matched to a gene: 5.

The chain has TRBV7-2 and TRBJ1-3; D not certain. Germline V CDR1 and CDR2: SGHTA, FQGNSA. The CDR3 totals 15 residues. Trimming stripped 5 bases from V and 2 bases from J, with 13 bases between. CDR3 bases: TGTGCCAGCAGCCCGCAGAAAGGTACTGGAAACACCATATATTTT. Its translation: CASSPQKGTGNTIYF.

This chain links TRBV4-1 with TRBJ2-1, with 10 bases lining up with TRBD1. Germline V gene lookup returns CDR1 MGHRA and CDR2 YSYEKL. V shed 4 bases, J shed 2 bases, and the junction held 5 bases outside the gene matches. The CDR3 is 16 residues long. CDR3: CASSPLGTGAYNEQFF. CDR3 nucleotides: TGCGCCAGCAGCCCCCTCGGGACAGGGGCCTACAATGAGCAGTTCTTC.

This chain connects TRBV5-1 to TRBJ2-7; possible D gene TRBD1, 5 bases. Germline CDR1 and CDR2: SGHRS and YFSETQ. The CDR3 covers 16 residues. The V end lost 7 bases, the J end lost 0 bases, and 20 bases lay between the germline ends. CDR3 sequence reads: CASGYNDRTFSYEQYF. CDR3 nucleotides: TGCGCCAGCGGGTATAACGACAGAACTTTCTCCTACGAGCAGTACTTC.

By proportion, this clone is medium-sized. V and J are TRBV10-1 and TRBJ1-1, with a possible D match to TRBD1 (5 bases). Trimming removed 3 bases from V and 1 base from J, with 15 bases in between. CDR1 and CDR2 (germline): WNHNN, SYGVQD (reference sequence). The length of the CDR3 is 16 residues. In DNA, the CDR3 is TGCGCCAGCAGTGAAGCCAGGACACTTTGGAACACTGAAGCTTTCTTT. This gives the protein CASSEARTLWNTEAFF.